The clone carrying this T cell receptor beta chain was recorded many times. Its antigen is not identified. Attached unique molecular identifiers marked individual cDNA molecules. One entry per CDR3 protein results from TCRdb running MiXCR on the 5' RACE reads. Among 63,000 or so distinct CDR3 sequences listed, 10% to 12% were seen once. This entry is derived from a study of early T cells in non-severe SARS-CoV-2 infection. Turning to the study itself: From unsorted whole blood, bulk RNA was sequenced, and the chains remained unpaired.

Findings and caveats of the study: Reliance on VDJdb matching favored anti-spike CD8 responses; private and CD4 specificities were missed.

Looked up from germline, CDR1 is LGHDT and CDR2 is YNNKEL (reference sequence). The CDR3 covers 15 residues. Trimming removed 0 bases from V and 6 bases from J, with 12 bases in between. V usage is TRBV3-1 and J usage is TRBJ1-5, with a weak D call TRBD1 (6 bases). Sequenced here: whole blood, sampled at baseline. This sequence originates from an adult who was a healthcare worker with PCR-confirmed SARS-CoV-2 infection or an uninfected control (not recorded which). The chain's CDR3 is CASSQDRGIGQPQHF. The CDR3 DNA reads as TGTGCCAGCAGCCAAGATAGGGGGATAGGTCAGCCCCAGCATTTT.